The rows below give T cell receptor beta chains drawn from one sample of a study of human thymus T cells. Here immunoSEQ multiplex PCR was the method, and the copy in TCRdb shows in-frame clones only, minus some. The sample has about 44,000 clones; about 94% are singletons. The sequencing input was blood. Every receptor here comes from a boy under three years old with a congenital heart defect but otherwise immunologically healthy. Both conserved end residues are trimmed from each CDR3. Expanded clones are given a class, and other clones once, few, many or no size at all.

v_call,clone_size,j_call,cdr3_length,cdr3_aa
TRBV5-4,once,TRBJ1-2,12,ASSLAFLGDGYT
TRBV7-2,.,TRBJ2-3,12,ASSLGLAADTQY
TRBV7-9,.,TRBJ1-2,9,ASSENYGYT
TRBV5-1,.,TRBJ2-7,12,ASSSGTSAYEQY
TRBV7-3,.,TRBJ1-2,11,ASSQDRGYGYT
TRBV5-4,.,TRBJ2-2,13,ASSVTGGGTGELF
TRBV7-9,.,TRBJ2-5,12,ASSLVMSQETQY
TRBV6-7,.,TRBJ2-7,16,ASSVGLAGVNWNYEQY
TRBV6-1,once,TRBJ2-5,13,ASRGIVSPVETQY
TRBV19,.,TRBJ2-3,13,ASSQPWDESDTQY
TRBV10-3,.,TRBJ1-1,10,AISDGRGEAF
TRBV7-2,.,TRBJ2-5,13,ASSFRGAGQETQY
TRBV5-1,few,TRBJ1-5,12,ASSSGGSNQPQH
TRBV5-1,.,TRBJ2-2,13,ASSLSSPTGGELF
TRBV18,.,TRBJ2-5,10,ASSPPEETQY
TRBV7-9,.,TRBJ1-2,13,ASSHPGQVAYGYT
TRBV6-6,.,TRBJ1-4,12,ASSSGGANEKLF
TRBV5-1,once,TRBJ2-7,13,ASSFYPLSSYEQY
TRBV5-6,.,TRBJ1-5,14,ASSAGVGYSNQPQH
TRBV9,.,TRBJ2-5,15,ASSVGAFDRGRETQY
TRBV6-5,.,TRBJ1-5,12,ASSRQSSNQPQH
TRBV5-1,.,TRBJ2-3,12,ASSPAPGTDTQY
TRBV29-1,.,TRBJ1-2,14,SVPDYQQGARYGYT
TRBV4-3,.,TRBJ2-1,14,ASSPRTSGDPNEQF
TRBV2,.,TRBJ2-2,17,ASRDSGVILRGKAGELF
TRBV27,.,TRBJ1-1,11,ASSAGVGTEAF
TRBV6-5,.,TRBJ2-7,12,ASSSLRETYEQY
TRBV28,once,TRBJ1-1,13,ASTLPSGQSTEAF
TRBV7-2,few,TRBJ1-5,11,ASSLQSNQPQH
TRBV5-1,.,TRBJ2-5,12,ASSLGGGPETQY
TRBV27,.,TRBJ1-1,12,ASTWFQGADEAF
TRBV7-2,.,TRBJ2-7,14,ASSRLGRGGSYEQY
TRBV9,.,TRBJ1-2,12,ASSVDIFNYGYT
TRBV28,once,TRBJ1-2,11,ASSSPGNYGYT
TRBV7-2,.,TRBJ2-7,13,ASSLIKRGVGEQY
TRBV10-3,.,TRBJ2-1,13,AISGGGGAYNEQF
TRBV5-4,.,TRBJ2-5,14,ASSFGTSGAQETQY
TRBV6-5,.,TRBJ1-1,11,ASSPTRHTEAF
TRBV11-1,.,TRBJ1-2,12,ASSFRDSNYGYT
TRBV11-2,.,TRBJ2-5,13,ASSLGGGIQETQY
TRBV15,.,TRBJ1-5,11,ATRRQGSQPQH
TRBV27,.,TRBJ1-2,12,ASSLFPLQNGYT
TRBV4-1,.,TRBJ2-7,13,ASSQDRRVSYEQY
TRBV10-3,.,TRBJ2-1,12,AGKGTGVGNEQF
TRBV7-2,.,TRBJ2-7,11,ASSLSGSYEQY
TRBV30,few,TRBJ2-2,13,AWRRMTTNTGELF
TRBV27,.,TRBJ2-5,11,ASSLSPESAQY